A single sample gave rise to the 15 T cell receptor beta chains below, sequenced in a study of T cell responses to AZD1222 COVID-19 vaccine. Assay: immunoSEQ multiplex PCR; the TCRdb copy retains only in-frame clones and omits some. The sample consists of roughly 150,000 clones, just over 90% of them appearing once. The sample here was peripheral blood, taken 28 days after the second AZD1222 dose. The receptors come from an adult who received the AZD1222 COVID-19 vaccine.

V gene TRBV7-9 combines with J gene TRBJ2-7; D possibly corresponds to TRBD2 (7 bases). Trimming took off 7 bases at V and 3 bases at J, with 16 bases between the two ends. The CDR3 is made up of 14 amino acids. CDR1 and CDR2 from the germline V gene are SEHNR and FQNEAQ (reference sequence). CDR3 bases: TGTGCCAGCACCTTGGGAGGGGGAGTCTACGAGCAGTACTTC. Translated: CASTLGGGVYEQYF.

The V and J genes are TRBV5-1 and TRBJ2-1; 10 bases line up with TRBD1. CDR3 length: 15 residues. The V segment lost 1 base and the J segment 5 bases; nucleotides outside the gene matches: 3. Germline V lookup: CDR1 SGHRS, CDR2 YFSETQ. The CDR3 region has the DNA TGCGCCAGCAGCTTGAGGACAGGGGGGCACAATGAGCAGTTCTTC. It specifies CASSLRTGGHNEQFF.

The rearrangement uses TRBV5-1 and TRBJ1-6; 7 positions match TRBD1. Germline V gene data show CDR1 as SGHRS and CDR2 as YFSETQ. The CDR3 is 15 amino acids. Unmatched junction bases numbered 4, after V lost 0 bases and J lost 7 bases. The CDR3, as DNA: TGCGCCAGCAGCTTGGTGACAGGGTCAAATTCACCCCTCCACTTT. The encoded protein is CASSLVTGSNSPLHF.

The rearrangement joins TRBV2 to TRBJ1-2; D gene uncertain. CDR1 and CDR2 from the germline V gene are SNHLY and FYNNEI. V was pared by 6 bases and J by 3 bases, with 11 bases between. The CDR3 covers 13 residues. In nucleotides, the CDR3 is TGTGCCAGCAGGTCGTCCACGGACTATGGCTACACCTTC. It yields the protein CASRSSTDYGYTF.

The chain combines TRBV4-1 with TRBJ2-5, with D perhaps matching TRBD2 (7 bases). CDR3 size: 17 residues. V shed 1 base and J shed 5 bases, with 20 bases lying between them. The V gene's germline CDR1 is MGHRA and CDR2 YSYEKL. The CDR3 sequence: CASSQVWGGPSEETQYF. CDR3 DNA: TGCGCCAGCAGCCAAGTGTGGGGGGGCCCCTCGGAGGAGACCCAGTACTTC.

With respect to this clone: The same CDR3 arises from other DNA sequences in this sample as well. The genes are TRBV6-5 and TRBJ2-1, with D perhaps TRBD1 (5 bases). V lost 3 bases and J lost 3, with 6 bases in between. The CDR3 is 13 residues long. Germline CDR1 MNHEY, CDR2 SVGAGI. CDR3 in amino acids: CASSYDSYNEQFF. In DNA form, the CDR3 reads TGTGCCAGCAGTTATGACAGCTACAATGAGCAGTTCTTC.

The V call is TRBV20-1, the J call TRBJ2-5; D is unresolved. V lost 6 bases and J 4 bases, leaving 9 bases between the germline ends. The CDR3 is made up of 11 amino acids. Germline V lookup: CDR1 DFQATT, CDR2 SNEGSKA (reference sequence). DNA of the CDR3: TGCAGTGCGCCGAAGGGAGAGACCCAGTACTTC. Its translation: CSAPKGETQYF.

V usage is TRBV2 and J usage is TRBJ2-1, with D possibly called TRBD1 or TRBD2 (7 bases each). The CDR3 is made up of 13 amino acids. CDR1 SNHLY and CDR2 FYNNEI come from the germline V gene. CDR3 region: CAEGGRGGNEQFF. In DNA, the CDR3 is TGTGCGGAGGGGGGCAGGGGGGGCAATGAGCAGTTCTTC.

The V gene is TRBV11-1, the J gene TRBJ2-1, with D uncertain. The CDR3 has 13 amino acids. From germline, CDR1 is SGHAT and CDR2 FQDESV (reference sequence). V was cut by 5 bases and J by 9 bases, with 14 bases left in between. The CDR3 protein is CASSPETWLEQFF. CDR3 in DNA: TGTGCCAGCAGCCCCGAGACCTGGCTTGAGCAGTTCTTC.

The chain joins TRBV5-1 to TRBJ2-5, with TRBD2 identical over 12 bases. Germline V gene sequence: CDR1 SGHRS, CDR2 YFSETQ. Unmatched junction bases numbered 5, after V lost 3 bases and J lost 2 bases. The CDR3 has 16 residues. In DNA form, the CDR3 reads TGCGCCAGCAGCTCCGGACTAGCGGGAACACAAGAGACCCAGTACTTC. Encoded protein: CASSSGLAGTQETQYF. The full variable domain, completed using reference TRBV5-1 and TRBJ2-5, is KAGVTQTPRYLIKTRGQQVTLSCSPISGHRSVSWYQQTPGQGLQFLFEYFSETQRNKGNFPGRFSGRQFSNSRSEMNVSTLELGDSALYLCASSSGLAGTQETQYFGPGTRLLVL.

The chain employs TRBV7-2 and TRBJ1-6, with 7 positions matching TRBD1. V shed 4 bases, J shed 0 bases, and the junction held 6 bases outside the gene matches. This CDR3 is built from 17 residues. The germline CDR1 and CDR2 sequences are SGHTA and FQGNSA. The CDR3 sequence is CASSSQGPSSYNSPLHF. The CDR3, as DNA: TGTGCCAGCAGCTCACAGGGGCCGAGCTCCTATAATTCACCCCTCCACTTT. The whole variable domain, filled in from reference TRBV7-2 and TRBJ1-6, reads GAGVSQSPSNKVTEKGKDVELRCDPISGHTALYWYRQSLGQGLEFLIYFQGNSAPDKSGLPSDRFSAERTGGSVSTLTIQRTQQEDSAVYLCASSSQGPSSYNSPLHFGNGTRLTVT.

This clone was seen more than once but under ten times. The chain couples TRBV6-6 to TRBJ2-7, with D unclear. Germline V gene lookup returns CDR1 MNHNY and CDR2 SVGAGI (reference sequence). Trimming cost V 7 bases and J 2 bases, with 12 bases left between them. The CDR3 extends over 13 amino acids. This CDR3 is CASTPPGAYEQYF. In nucleotides, the CDR3 is TGTGCCAGCACTCCCCCGGGCGCCTACGAGCAGTACTTC.

V usage is TRBV20-1 and J usage is TRBJ2-2; possible D gene TRBD1, 6 bases. Trimming stripped 3 bases from V and 8 bases from J, with 16 bases between. The CDR3 contains 14 residues. CDR1 is DFQATT and CDR2 is SNEGSKA in the germline V gene (reference sequence). The DNA of the CDR3 is TGCAGTGCTAGTCGGCACAGGGTGACGGGGGAGCTGTTTTTT. It codes for CSASRHRVTGELFF.

Only a few counts were recorded for this clone. The V and J genes are TRBV4-1 and TRBJ1-5, with D uncertain. Germline CDR1 and CDR2: MGHRA and YSYEKL. The CDR3 extends over 13 amino acids. Trimming shortened V by 1 base and J by 7 bases, and 8 bases separated the two germline ends. The DNA for the CDR3 is TGCGCCAGCAGCCAAGCAGATGAGCAGCCCCAGCATTTT. This sequence encodes CASSQADEQPQHF.

This chain uses TRBV5-5 with TRBJ2-3; D not resolved. Trimming took 0 bases from V and 5 from J, leaving 4 bases between them. CDR3 length: 12 residues. Per germline, CDR1 SGHKS and CDR2 YYEKEE (reference sequence). Here the CDR3 DNA reads TGTGCCAGCAGCTTGGACCGAGATACGCAGTATTTT. Translated, it gives CASSLDRDTQYF.